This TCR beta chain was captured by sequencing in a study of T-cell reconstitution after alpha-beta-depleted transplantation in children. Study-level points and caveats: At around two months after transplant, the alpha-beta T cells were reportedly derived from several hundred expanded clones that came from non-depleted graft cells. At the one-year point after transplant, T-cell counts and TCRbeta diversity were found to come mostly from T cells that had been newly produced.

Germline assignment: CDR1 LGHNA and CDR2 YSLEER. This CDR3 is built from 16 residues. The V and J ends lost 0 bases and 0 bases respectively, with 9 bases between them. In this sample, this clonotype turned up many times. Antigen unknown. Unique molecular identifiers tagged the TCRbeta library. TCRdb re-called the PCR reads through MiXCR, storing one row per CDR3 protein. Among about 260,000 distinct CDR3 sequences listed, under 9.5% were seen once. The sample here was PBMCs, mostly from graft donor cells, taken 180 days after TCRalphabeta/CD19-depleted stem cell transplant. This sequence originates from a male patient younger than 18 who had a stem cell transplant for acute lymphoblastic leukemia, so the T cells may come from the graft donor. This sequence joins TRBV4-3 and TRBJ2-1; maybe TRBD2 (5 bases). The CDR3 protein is CASSQELGSSYNEQFF. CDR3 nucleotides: TGCGCCAGCAGCCAAGAGCTGGGGAGCTCCTACAATGAGCAGTTCTTC.